This entry lists 27 T cell receptor beta chains sequenced from one sample in a study of monozygotic twins with inflammatory bowel disease (dated by TCRdb to the late 2010s). The library relied on 5' RACE. Sequencing instrument: Illumina HiSeq 2500. TCRdb reanalyzed the reads, keeping one entry per CDR3 protein sequence and omitting DNA. The sample table includes about 330,000 distinct CDR3 sequences. The ten largest clonotypes hold approximately 2% of the sample. The sample taken for sequencing was blood. These receptors all stem from a human donor with ulcerative colitis or Crohn's disease, or a healthy co-twin of an affected twin (not recorded which).

The chain couples TRBV20-1 to TRBJ1-2; TCRdb's D gene call, TRBD1, goes unchecked for lack of DNA. The length of the CDR3 is 13 residues. Germline V gene data show CDR1 as DFQATT and CDR2 as SNEGSKA (reference sequence). The CDR3 region is CSARGDGFYGYTF.

The chain joins TRBV20-1 to TRBJ1-2. The CDR3 consists of 14 residues. Germline V CDR1 and CDR2: DFQATT, SNEGSKA (reference sequence). Here the CDR3 reads CSARDPWENYGYTF.

The chain combines TRBV6-5 with TRBJ2-7. The CDR3 is 15 amino acids. CDR1 and CDR2 from the germline V gene are MNHEY and SVGAGI. CDR3 sequence reads: CASSYSRGFGYEQYF.

The V gene is TRBV5-5, the J gene TRBJ2-5. The CDR3 sequence is 13 residues long. Germline values: CDR1 SGHKS, CDR2 YYEKEE (reference sequence). CDR3 protein: CASSLGLKETQYF.

The V and J genes are TRBV7-9 and TRBJ2-7; TCRdb's assignment of TRBD2 cannot be checked, as there is no DNA. CDR1 is SEHNR, CDR2 FQNEAQ, per germline (reference sequence). This CDR3 is 16 amino acids long. CDR3: CASSSLVGGTTYEQYF.

The chain couples TRBV30 to TRBJ2-2; TCRdb calls TRBD2, which cannot be checked without DNA. The CDR3 loop spans 15 amino acids. Germline CDR1 and CDR2: GTSNPN and SVGIG (reference sequence). The CDR3 sequence: CAWNLAGGKSGELFF.

The genes are TRBV5-1 and TRBJ2-2; lacking DNA, the TRBD2 call made by TCRdb goes unchecked. The CDR3 has 15 amino acids. Germline assignment: CDR1 SGHRS and CDR2 YFSETQ. CDR3 amino acids: CASSRSGDSTGELFF.

The V gene is TRBV5-6, the J gene TRBJ2-7; the D call from TCRdb, TRBD1, cannot be confirmed without DNA. This CDR3 has 15 residues. The germline CDR1 and CDR2 sequences are SGHDT and YYEEEE. The chain's CDR3 is CASSLFLGPSYEQYF.

The chain uses TRBV20-1 and TRBJ2-2; TCRdb names TRBD1, which stays unverified in the absence of DNA. The CDR3 runs 15 residues. Germline V lookup: CDR1 DFQATT, CDR2 SNEGSKA (reference sequence). The CDR3 sequence is CSASKTGSLTGELFF.

The genes are TRBV29-1 and TRBJ2-3; TCRdb reports TRBD1, a call that lacks DNA to check it against. The CDR3 consists of 15 residues. Germline loops: CDR1 SQVTM, CDR2 ANQGSEA. CDR3 sequence: CSVTGDSSSTDTQYF.

The rearrangement links TRBV28 to TRBJ2-7; the D gene TCRdb calls, TRBD2, cannot be checked with no DNA. The length of the CDR3 is 14 residues. CDR1 MDHEN and CDR2 SYDVKM come from the germline V gene. CDR3 protein: CASSPGLAGVGQYF. The full variable domain, in which reference TRBV28 and TRBJ2-7 provide the parts outside the CDR3, is DVKVTQSSRYLVKRTGEKVFLECVQDMDHENMFWYRQDPGLGLRLIYFSYDVKMKEKGDIPEGYSVSREKKERFSLILESASTNQTSMYLCASSPGLAGVGQYFGPGTRLTVT.

This chain links TRBV5-1 with TRBJ1-2; the D gene TCRdb calls, TRBD1, cannot be checked with no DNA. CDR1 and CDR2 (germline): SGHRS, YFSETQ. This CDR3 contains 13 residues. The CDR3 loop reads CASSSGQGQGYTF.

The chain links TRBV20-1 to TRBJ2-5; TCRdb lists TRBD2, though no DNA is available to test this call. The CDR3 sequence is 13 residues long. Germline V gene lookup returns CDR1 DFQATT and CDR2 SNEGSKA (reference sequence). CDR3 amino acids: CSAAGTSASIQYF.

The chain is built from TRBV7-6 and TRBJ2-1; the D call of TRBD2 rests on TCRdb alone, since no DNA is present to check it. Per the germline V gene, CDR1 is SGHVS and CDR2 is FNYEAQ. This CDR3 is 18 amino acids long. CDR3 protein: CASSLEASGTPLYNEQFF.

The CDR3 protein is CTSAGPSYEQYF. V gene TRBV5-5 combines with J gene TRBJ2-7. CDR3 size: 12 residues. Germline V gene sequence: CDR1 SGHKS, CDR2 YYEKEE (reference sequence).

The V call is TRBV6-5, the J call TRBJ1-6. The CDR3 runs 15 residues. Germline CDR1 is MNHEY and CDR2 is SVGAGI. CDR3 sequence reads: CASSYSSKVDSPLHF.

This chain uses TRBV18 with TRBJ2-7; the TRBD2 assignment by TCRdb is unverifiable without DNA. This CDR3 is built from 14 residues. Looked up from germline, CDR1 is KGHSH and CDR2 is LQKENI. CDR3: CASSPTSGNYEQYF.

J is TRBJ1-6 and V is TRBV7-8; checking the TCRdb D call of TRBD1 is not possible without DNA. The CDR3 is 13 amino acids. Germline V lookup: CDR1 SGHVS, CDR2 FQNEAQ. This CDR3 is CASSLSTGSPLHF.

The chain is built from TRBV7-2 and TRBJ1-6; TCRdb names TRBD1, which stays unverified in the absence of DNA. The CDR3 is 15 amino acids. In germline, CDR1 is SGHTA, CDR2 FQGNSA. The CDR3 loop is CASSLAGTPNSPLHF.

V gene TRBV5-1 combines with J gene TRBJ2-7; without DNA, the TCRdb call of TRBD2 cannot be checked. Germline loops: CDR1 SGHRS, CDR2 YFSETQ. CDR3 length equals 19 residues. This CDR3 reads CASSLEWLASGRTGSEQYF.

This chain uses TRBV29-1 with TRBJ2-1; no DNA is available, so the TRBD1 call from TCRdb remains unchecked. Germline CDR1 reads SQVTM; CDR2 reads ANQGSEA. The CDR3 spans 12 residues. CDR3 loop: CSVDGGYNEQFF.

The CDR3 sequence: CASSPARTSGGATNEKLFF. The chain is built from TRBV5-1 and TRBJ1-4. There are 19 residues in the CDR3. Germline CDR1 reads SGHRS; CDR2 reads YFSETQ.

The genes are TRBV29-1 and TRBJ2-1. Germline values: CDR1 SQVTM, CDR2 ANQGSEA. The CDR3 loop spans 13 amino acids. This chain's CDR3 is CSVVGTAYNEQFF.

This chain connects TRBV11-2 to TRBJ1-2; lacking DNA, the TRBD1 call made by TCRdb goes unchecked. The germline CDR1 and CDR2 sequences are SGHAT and FQNNGV. The CDR3 extends over 14 amino acids. CDR3 sequence reads: CASSLEPGSYGYTF.

The gene calls are TRBV7-9 and TRBJ1-2. CDR3 length equals 11 residues. Germline-derived CDR1 and CDR2 are SEHNR and FQNEAQ (reference sequence). The CDR3 loop is CASGYGYGYTF. The entire variable domain, with the rest obtained from reference TRBV7-9 and TRBJ1-2, is as follows: DTGVSQNPRHKITKRGQNVTFRCDPISEHNRLYWYRQTLGQGPEFLTYFQNEAQLEKSRLLSDRFSAERPKGSFSTLEIQRTEQGDSAMYLCASGYGYGYTFGSGTRLTVV.

CDR3 sequence: CSASSRSLYEQYF. The chain has TRBV20-1 and TRBJ2-7; TCRdb indicates TRBD2, and absent DNA this call remains unverified. The V gene's germline CDR1 is DFQATT and CDR2 SNEGSKA (reference sequence). The CDR3 extends over 13 amino acids.

The V and J genes are TRBV7-9 and TRBJ2-7; TCRdb reports TRBD2, a call that lacks DNA to check it against. Germline values: CDR1 SEHNR, CDR2 FQNEAQ (reference sequence). The length of the CDR3 is 12 residues. CDR3 protein: CASSRGEGASYF.